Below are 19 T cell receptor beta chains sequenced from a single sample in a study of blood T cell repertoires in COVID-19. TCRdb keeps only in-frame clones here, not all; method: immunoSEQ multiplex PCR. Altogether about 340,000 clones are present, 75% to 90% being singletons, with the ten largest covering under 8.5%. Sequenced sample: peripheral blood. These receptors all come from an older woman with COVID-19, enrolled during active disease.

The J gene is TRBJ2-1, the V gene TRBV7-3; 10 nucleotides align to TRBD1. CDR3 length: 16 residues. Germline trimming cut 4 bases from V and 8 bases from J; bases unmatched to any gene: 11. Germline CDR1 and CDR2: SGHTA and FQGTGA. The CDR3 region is CASSSGTGENSDEQFF. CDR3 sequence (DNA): TGTGCCAGCAGCTCAGGGACAGGGGAGAATTCCGATGAGCAGTTCTTC.

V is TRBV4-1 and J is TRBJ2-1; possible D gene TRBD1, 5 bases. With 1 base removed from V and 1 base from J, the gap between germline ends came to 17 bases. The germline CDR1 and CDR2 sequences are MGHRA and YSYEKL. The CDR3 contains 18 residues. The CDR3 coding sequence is TGCGCCAGCAGCCAAGTTGCGAGCCCCTACAGGTCCTACAATGAGCAGTTCTTC. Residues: CASSQVASPYRSYNEQFF.

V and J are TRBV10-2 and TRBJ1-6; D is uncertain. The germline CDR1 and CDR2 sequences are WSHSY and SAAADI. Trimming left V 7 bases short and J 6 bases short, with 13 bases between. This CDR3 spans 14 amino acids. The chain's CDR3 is CASNPDTSNSPLHF. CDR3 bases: TGCGCCAGCAACCCCGACACCAGTAATTCACCCCTCCACTTT.

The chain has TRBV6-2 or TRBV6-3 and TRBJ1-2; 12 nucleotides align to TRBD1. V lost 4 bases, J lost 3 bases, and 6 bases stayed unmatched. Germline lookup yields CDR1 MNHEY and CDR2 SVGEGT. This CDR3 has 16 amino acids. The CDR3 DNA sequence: TGTGCCAGCAGTTCTACCGGGACAGGGGGCTACTATGGCTACACCTTC. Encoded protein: CASSSTGTGGYYGYTF.

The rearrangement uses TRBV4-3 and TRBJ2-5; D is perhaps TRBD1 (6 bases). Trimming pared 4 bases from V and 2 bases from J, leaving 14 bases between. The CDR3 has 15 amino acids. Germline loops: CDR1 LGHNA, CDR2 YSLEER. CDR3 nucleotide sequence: TGCGCCAGCAGCCGGACTGGACAGTATCAAGAGACCCAGTACTTC. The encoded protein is CASSRTGQYQETQYF.

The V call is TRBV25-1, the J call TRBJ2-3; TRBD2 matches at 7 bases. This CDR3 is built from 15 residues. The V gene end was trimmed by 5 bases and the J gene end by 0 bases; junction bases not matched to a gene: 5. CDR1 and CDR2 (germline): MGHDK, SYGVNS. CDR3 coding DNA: TGTGCCAGCAGTCGGCTAGCGGATAGCACAGATACGCAGTATTTT. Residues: CASSRLADSTDTQYF. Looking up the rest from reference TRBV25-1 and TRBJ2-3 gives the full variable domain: EADIYQTPRYLVIGTGKKITLECSQTMGHDKMYWYQQDPGMELHLIHYSYGVNSTEKGDLSSESTVSRIRTEHFPLTLESARPSHTSQYLCASSRLADSTDTQYFGPGTRLTVL.

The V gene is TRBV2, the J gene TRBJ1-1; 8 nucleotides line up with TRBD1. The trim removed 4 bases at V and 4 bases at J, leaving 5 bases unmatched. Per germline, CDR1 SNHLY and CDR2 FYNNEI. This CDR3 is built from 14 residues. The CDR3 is CASSATGGPTEAFF. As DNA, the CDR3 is TGTGCCAGCAGTGCAACAGGGGGTCCCACTGAAGCTTTCTTT.

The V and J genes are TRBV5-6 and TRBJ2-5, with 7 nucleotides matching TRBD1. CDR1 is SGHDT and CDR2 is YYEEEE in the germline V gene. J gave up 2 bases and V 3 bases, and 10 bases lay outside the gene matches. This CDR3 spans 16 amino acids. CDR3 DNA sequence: TGTGCCAGCAGCTACAAGACAGGGAGTGGTCAAGAGACCCAGTACTTC. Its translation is CASSYKTGSGQETQYF.

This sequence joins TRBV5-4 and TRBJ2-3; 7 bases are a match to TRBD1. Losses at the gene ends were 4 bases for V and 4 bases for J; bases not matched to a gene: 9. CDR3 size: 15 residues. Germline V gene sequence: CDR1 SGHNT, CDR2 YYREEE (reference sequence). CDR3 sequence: CASSPRAGGPDTQYF. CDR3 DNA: TGTGCCAGCAGCCCTAGGGCAGGGGGTCCAGATACGCAGTATTTT.

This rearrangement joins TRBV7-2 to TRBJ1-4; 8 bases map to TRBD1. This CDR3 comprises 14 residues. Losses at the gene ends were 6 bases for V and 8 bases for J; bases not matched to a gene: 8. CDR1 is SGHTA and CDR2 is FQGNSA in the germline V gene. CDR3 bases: TGTGCCAGCAGGACAGGACAGGGTAGCGAAAAACTGTTTTTT. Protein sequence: CASRTGQGSEKLFF.

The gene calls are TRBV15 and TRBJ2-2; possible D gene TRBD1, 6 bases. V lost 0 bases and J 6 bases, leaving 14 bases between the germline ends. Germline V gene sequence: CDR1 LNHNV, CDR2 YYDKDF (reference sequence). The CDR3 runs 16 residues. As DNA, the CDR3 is TGTGCCACCAGCAGAGAAGCGACAGGCCATGCCGGGGAGCTGTTTTTT. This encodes CATSREATGHAGELFF.

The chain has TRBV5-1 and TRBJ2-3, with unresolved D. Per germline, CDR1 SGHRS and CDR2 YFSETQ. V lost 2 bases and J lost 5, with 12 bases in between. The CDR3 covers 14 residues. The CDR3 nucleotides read TGCGCCAGCAGCTTAGCAGGCCGGAAAGATACGCAGTATTTT. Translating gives CASSLAGRKDTQYF.

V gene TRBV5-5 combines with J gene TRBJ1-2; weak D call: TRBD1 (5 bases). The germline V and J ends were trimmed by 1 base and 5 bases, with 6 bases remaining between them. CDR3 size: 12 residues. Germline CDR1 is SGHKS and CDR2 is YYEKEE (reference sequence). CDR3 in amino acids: CASSLSGYGYTF. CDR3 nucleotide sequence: TGTGCCAGCAGCTTGTCAGGGTATGGCTACACCTTC.

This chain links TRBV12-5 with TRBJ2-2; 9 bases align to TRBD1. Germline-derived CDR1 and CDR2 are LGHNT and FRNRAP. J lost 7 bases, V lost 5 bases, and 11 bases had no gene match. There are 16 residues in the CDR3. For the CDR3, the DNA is TGTGCTAGTGGTAGCGGGACAGGGAGTGGGAGCGGGGAGCTGTTTTTT. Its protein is CASGSGTGSGSGELFF.

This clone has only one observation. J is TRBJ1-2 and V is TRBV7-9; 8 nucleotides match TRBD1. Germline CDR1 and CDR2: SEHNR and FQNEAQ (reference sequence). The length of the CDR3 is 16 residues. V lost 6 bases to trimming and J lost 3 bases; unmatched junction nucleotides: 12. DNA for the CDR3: TGTGCCAGCAGAGACCATGGACAGGGAACAGACTATGGCTACACCTTC. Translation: CASRDHGQGTDYGYTF.

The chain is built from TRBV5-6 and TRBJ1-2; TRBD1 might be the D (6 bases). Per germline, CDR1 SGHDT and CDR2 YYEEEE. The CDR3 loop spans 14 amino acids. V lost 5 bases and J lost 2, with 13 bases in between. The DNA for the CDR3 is TGTGCCAGCAGTCGGGACACCACCAACTATGGCTACACCTTC. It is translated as CASSRDTTNYGYTF.

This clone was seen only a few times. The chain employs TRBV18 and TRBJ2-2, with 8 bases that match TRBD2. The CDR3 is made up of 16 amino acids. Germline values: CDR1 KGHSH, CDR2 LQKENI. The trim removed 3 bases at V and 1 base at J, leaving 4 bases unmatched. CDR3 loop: CASSPGGGMNTGELFF. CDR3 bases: TGTGCCAGCTCACCCGGCGGGGGGATGAACACCGGGGAGCTGTTTTTT. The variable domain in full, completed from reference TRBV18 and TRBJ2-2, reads NAGVMQNPRHLVRRRGQEARLRCSPMKGHSHVYWYRQLPEEGLKFMVYLQKENIIDESGMPKERFSAEFPKEGPSILRIQQVVRGDSAAYFCASSPGGGMNTGELFFGEGSRLTVL.

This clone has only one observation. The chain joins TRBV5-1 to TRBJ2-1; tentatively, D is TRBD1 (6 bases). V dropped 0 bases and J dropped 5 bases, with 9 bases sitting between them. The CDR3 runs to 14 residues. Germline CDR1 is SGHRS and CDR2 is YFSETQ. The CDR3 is CASSLGQVNNEQFF. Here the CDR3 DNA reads TGCGCCAGCAGCTTGGGACAGGTTAACAATGAGCAGTTCTTC.

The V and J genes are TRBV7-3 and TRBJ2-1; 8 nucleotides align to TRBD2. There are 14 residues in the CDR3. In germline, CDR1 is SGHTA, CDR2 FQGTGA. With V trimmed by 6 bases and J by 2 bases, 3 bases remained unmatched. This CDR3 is CASSYSGAYNEQFF. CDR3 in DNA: TGTGCCAGCAGTTATAGCGGGGCCTACAATGAGCAGTTCTTC. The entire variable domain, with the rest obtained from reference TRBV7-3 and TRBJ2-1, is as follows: GAGVSQTPSNKVTEKGKYVELRCDPISGHTALYWYRQSLGQGPEFLIYFQGTGAADDSGLPNDRFFAVRPEGSVSTLKIQRTERGDSAVYLCASSYSGAYNEQFFGPGTRLTVL.